Listed here are 6 T cell receptor beta chains from one sample, sequenced in a study of lymphopenia after photon versus proton radiotherapy. This table comes from immunoSEQ multiplex PCR, and its TCRdb copy is limited to in-frame clones, with some not included. The sample has approximately 53,000 clones, 92% seen once. Sequencing used peripheral blood, obtained from a patient treated with photon-based radiotherapy. These receptor sequences come from a woman aged 40 to 50 with cholangiocarcinoma.

V gene TRBV19 combines with J gene TRBJ2-2, with D unresolved. CDR3 length: 15 amino acids. The V end lost 3 bases, the J end lost 4 bases, and 12 bases lay between the germline ends. The germline CDR1 and CDR2 sequences are LNHDA and SQIVND (reference sequence). CDR3 amino acids: CASSMYLSFTGELFF. The CDR3 coding sequence is TGTGCCAGTAGTATGTATCTCAGTTTCACCGGGGAGCTGTTTTTT.

The V call is TRBV19, the J call TRBJ2-1; the match to TRBD2 covers 12 bases. Germline V gene lookup returns CDR1 LNHDA and CDR2 SQIVND (reference sequence). The CDR3 is made up of 15 amino acids. Germline trimming cut 9 bases from V and 4 bases from J; bases unmatched to any gene: 7. The CDR3 loop reads CASEEGTSGYNEQFF. CDR3 coding DNA: TGTGCCAGCGAGGAGGGGACTAGCGGGTACAATGAGCAGTTCTTC.

V is TRBV30 and J is TRBJ2-2, with D perhaps matching TRBD1 (5 bases). Germline values: CDR1 GTSNPN, CDR2 SVGIG (reference sequence). The CDR3 is 13 residues long. Trimming left V 3 bases short and J 5 bases short, with 10 bases between. CDR3 DNA sequence: TGTGCCTGGAGACCCCAGGGAACCGGGGAGCTGTTTTTT. This codes for CAWRPQGTGELFF. Using reference TRBV30 and TRBJ2-2 for the parts outside the CDR3, the full variable domain is SQTIHQWPATLVQPVGSPLSLECTVEGTSNPNLYWYRQAAGRGLQLLFYSVGIGQISSEVPQNLSASRPQDRQFILSSKKLLLSDSGFYLCAWRPQGTGELFFGEGSRLTVL.

V usage is TRBV28 and J usage is TRBJ2-7, with no clear D. The CDR3 extends over 14 amino acids. CDR1 is MDHEN and CDR2 is SYDVKM in the germline V gene. Trimming took off 5 bases at V and 5 bases at J, with 16 bases between the two ends. CDR3 in amino acids: CASSPLSSLDEQYF. The CDR3 nucleotides are TGTGCCAGCAGTCCCCTCTCAAGCCTGGACGAGCAGTACTTC.

The rearrangement links TRBV30 to TRBJ2-2; D may be TRBD2 (5 bases). The germline V and J ends were trimmed by 3 bases and 0 bases, with 14 bases remaining between them. This CDR3 is built from 16 residues. The germline V gene has CDR1 GTSNPN and CDR2 SVGIG (reference sequence). For the CDR3, the DNA is TGTGCCTGGAGCTTCCTCGGACTGTCGAACACCGGGGAGCTGTTTTTT. Translating it yields CAWSFLGLSNTGELFF.

This rearrangement joins TRBV6-5 to TRBJ2-3, with TRBD1 identical over 7 bases. Germline CDR1 and CDR2: MNHEY and SVGAGI. This CDR3 spans 14 amino acids. Trimming removed 6 bases from V and 3 bases from J; junction bases left unmatched: 6. CDR3 region: CASSRRQGTDTQYF. The CDR3 region has the DNA TGTGCCAGCAGCCGCCGACAGGGTACAGATACGCAGTATTTT.